This T cell receptor beta chain is from a study of blood T cell repertoires in COVID-19. Background on the study: Samples representing acute and convalescent COVID-19 were sourced from the United States, Italy and Spain. The analysed material was cDNA or gDNA that came from T cells, B-cell-depleted T cells, or PBMCs.

This CDR3 comprises 15 residues. Germline V gene lookup returns CDR1 SGDLS and CDR2 YYNGEE. V shed 2 bases and J shed 0 bases, with 12 bases lying between them. Authors' data handling: Reference gene primer amplification gave nucleated cell count estimates. Some clones are missing from TCRdb's copy, which holds only in-frame ones; the method was immunoSEQ multiplex PCR. The D gene and trimming were derived from the DNA, and the V and J assignments and clone size from that table. The sample has some 120,000 clones; around 85% are singletons. The sequenced material came from peripheral blood. The TCR originated in a human donor in a cohort sampled during active COVID-19. The V and J genes are TRBV9 and TRBJ2-7; a possible D gene is TRBD2 (6 bases). The CDR3 nucleotides are TGTGCCAGCAGCGTTGGGACTTTGAGCTCCTACGAGCAGTACTTC. Translating gives CASSVGTLSSYEQYF.